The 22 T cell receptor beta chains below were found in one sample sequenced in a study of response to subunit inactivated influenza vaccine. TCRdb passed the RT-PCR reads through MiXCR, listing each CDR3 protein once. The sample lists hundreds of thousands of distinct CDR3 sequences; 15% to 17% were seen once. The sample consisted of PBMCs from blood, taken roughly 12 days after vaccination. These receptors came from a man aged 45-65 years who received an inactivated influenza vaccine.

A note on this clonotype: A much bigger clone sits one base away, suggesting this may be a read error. CDR3 DNA sequence: TGTGCCAGCAGTACTTTCGTACAGGGAAGACCGTATCAGTTCTTC. Encoded protein: CASSTFVQGRPYQFF. V usage is TRBV28 and J usage is TRBJ2-1, with a tentative D call TRBD1 (6 bases). Germline V gives CDR1 MDHEN, CDR2 SYDVKM. The CDR3 covers 15 residues. V gave up 5 bases and J gave up 13 bases, with 24 bases separating them.

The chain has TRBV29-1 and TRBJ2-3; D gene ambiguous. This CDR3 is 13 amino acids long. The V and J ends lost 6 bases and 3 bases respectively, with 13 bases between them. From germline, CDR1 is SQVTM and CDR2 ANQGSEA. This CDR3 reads CSVSEVATDTQYF. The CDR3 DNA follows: TGCAGCGTCTCAGAGGTGGCAACAGATACGCAGTATTTT.

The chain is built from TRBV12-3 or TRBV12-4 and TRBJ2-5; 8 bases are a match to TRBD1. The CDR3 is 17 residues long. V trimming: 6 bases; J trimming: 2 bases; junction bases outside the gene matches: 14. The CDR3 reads CASSPAWTGRRQETQYF. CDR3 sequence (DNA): TGTGCCAGCAGCCCCGCCTGGACAGGGAGGAGGCAAGAGACCCAGTACTTC.

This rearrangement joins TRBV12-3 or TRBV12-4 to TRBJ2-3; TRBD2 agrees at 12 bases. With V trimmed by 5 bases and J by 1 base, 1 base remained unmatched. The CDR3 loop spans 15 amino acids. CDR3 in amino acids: CASSRTSGGTDTQYF. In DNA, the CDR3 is TGTGCCAGCAGTCGGACTAGCGGGGGCACAGATACGCAGTATTTT.

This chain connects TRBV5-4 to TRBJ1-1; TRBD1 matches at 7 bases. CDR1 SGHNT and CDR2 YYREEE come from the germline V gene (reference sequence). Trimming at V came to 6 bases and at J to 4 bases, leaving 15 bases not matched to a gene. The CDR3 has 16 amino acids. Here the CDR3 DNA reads TGTGCCAGCACCTCAATAGGGGGCGAGAAGGGCACTGAAGCTTTCTTT. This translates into CASTSIGGEKGTEAFF.

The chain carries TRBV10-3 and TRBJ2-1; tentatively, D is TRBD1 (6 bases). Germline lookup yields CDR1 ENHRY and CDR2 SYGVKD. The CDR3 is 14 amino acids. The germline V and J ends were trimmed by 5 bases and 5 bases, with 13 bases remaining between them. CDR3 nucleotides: TGTGCCATCAGTCCGCAGGGGCCCAACAATGAGCAGTTCTTC. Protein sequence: CAISPQGPNNEQFF.

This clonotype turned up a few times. The CDR3 loop is CASSQESLGETQYF. CDR3 nucleotides: TGTGCCAGCAGCCAAGAAAGCCTAGGGGAGACCCAGTACTTC. J is TRBJ2-5 and V is TRBV3-1; D is ambiguous. The CDR3 has 14 residues. Germline V gene data show CDR1 as LGHDT and CDR2 as YNNKEL (reference sequence). V lost 0 bases to trimming and J lost 5 bases, with 10 bases between them.

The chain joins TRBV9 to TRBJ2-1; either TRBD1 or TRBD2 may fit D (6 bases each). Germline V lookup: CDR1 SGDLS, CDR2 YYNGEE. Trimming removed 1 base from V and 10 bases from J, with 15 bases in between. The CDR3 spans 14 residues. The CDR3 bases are TGTGCCAGCAGCGTATGGGGGGACACCGGGGAGCAGTTCTTC. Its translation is CASSVWGDTGEQFF.

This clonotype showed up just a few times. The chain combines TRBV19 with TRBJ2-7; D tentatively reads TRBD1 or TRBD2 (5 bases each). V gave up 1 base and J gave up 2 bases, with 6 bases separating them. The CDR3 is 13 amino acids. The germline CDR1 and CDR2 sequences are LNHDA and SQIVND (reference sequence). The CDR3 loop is CASSIAGPYEQYF. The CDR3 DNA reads TGTGCCAGTAGTATAGCGGGACCCTACGAGCAGTACTTC.

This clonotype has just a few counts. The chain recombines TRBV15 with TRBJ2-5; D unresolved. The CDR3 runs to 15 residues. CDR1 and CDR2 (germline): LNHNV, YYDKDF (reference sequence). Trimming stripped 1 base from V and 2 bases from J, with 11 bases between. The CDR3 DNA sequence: TGTGCCACCAGCAGAGCGGTCAGGAAACAAGAGACCCAGTACTTC. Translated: CATSRAVRKQETQYF.

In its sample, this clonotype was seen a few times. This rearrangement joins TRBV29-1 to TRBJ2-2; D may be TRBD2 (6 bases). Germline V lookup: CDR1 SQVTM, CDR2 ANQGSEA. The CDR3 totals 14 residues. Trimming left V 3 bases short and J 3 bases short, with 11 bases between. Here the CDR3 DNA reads TGCAGCGTTGATGGTAGCGGACACACCGGGGAGCTGTTTTTT. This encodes CSVDGSGHTGELFF.

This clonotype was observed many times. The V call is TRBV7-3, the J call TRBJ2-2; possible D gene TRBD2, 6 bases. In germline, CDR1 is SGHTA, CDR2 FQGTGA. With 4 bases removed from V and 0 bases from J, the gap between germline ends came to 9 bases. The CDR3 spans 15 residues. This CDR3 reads CASSSRTTNTGELFF. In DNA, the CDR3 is TGTGCCAGCAGCTCCCGGACTACGAACACCGGGGAGCTGTTTTTT.

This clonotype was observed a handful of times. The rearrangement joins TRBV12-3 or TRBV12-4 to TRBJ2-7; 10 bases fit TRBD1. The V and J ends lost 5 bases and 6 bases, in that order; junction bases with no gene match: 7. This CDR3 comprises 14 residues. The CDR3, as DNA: TGTGCCAGCAGTAGGACAGGGGGGGGAGTCGAGCAGTACTTC. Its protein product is CASSRTGGGVEQYF.

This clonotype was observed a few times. The CDR3 coding sequence is TGCGCCAGCAGCGGACTAGCGGGGGGTCCCACCTACGAGCAGTACTTC. Amino acid sequence: CASSGLAGGPTYEQYF. The V gene is TRBV5-1, the J gene TRBJ2-7; 14 positions agree with TRBD2. CDR3 size: 16 residues. Germline V lookup: CDR1 SGHRS, CDR2 YFSETQ. J lost 2 bases, V lost 4 bases, and 5 bases had no gene match.

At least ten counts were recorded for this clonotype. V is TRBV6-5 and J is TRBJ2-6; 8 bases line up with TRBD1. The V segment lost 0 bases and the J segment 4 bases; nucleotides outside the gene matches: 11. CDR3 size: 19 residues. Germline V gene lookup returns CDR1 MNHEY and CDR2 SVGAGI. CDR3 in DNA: TGTGCCAGCAGTTACTCGTTCAGACAGGGGATTACGGGGGCCAACGTCCTGACTTTC. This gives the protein CASSYSFRQGITGANVLTF.

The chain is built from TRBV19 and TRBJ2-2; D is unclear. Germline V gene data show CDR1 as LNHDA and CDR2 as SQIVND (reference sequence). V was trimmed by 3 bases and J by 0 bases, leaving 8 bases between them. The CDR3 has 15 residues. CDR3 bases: TGTGCCAGTAGTATCCGAGGAACGAACACCGGGGAGCTGTTTTTT. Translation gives CASSIRGTNTGELFF. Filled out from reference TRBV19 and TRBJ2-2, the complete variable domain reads DGGITQSPKYLFRKEGQNVTLSCEQNLNHDAMYWYRQDPGQGLRLIYYSQIVNDFQKGDIAEGYSVSREKKESFPLTVTSAQKNPTAFYLCASSIRGTNTGELFFGEGSRLTVL.

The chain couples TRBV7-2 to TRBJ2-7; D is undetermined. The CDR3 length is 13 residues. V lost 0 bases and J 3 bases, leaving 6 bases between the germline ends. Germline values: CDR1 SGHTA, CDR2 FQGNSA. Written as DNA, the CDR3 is TGTGCCAGCAGCTTAGCGGAGCTCTACGAGCAGTACTTC. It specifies CASSLAELYEQYF.

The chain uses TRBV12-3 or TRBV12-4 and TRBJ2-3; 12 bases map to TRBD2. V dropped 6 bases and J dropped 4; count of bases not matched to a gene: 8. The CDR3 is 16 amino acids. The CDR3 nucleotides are TGTGCCAGCAGCATTACTAGCGGGGGGCGAGCAGATACGCAGTATTTT. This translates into CASSITSGGRADTQYF.

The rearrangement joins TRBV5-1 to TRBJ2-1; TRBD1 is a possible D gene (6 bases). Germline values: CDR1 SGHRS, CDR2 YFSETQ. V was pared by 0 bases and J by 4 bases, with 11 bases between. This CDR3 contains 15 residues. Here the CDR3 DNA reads TGCGCCAGCAGCTTGGCCGGACAGAGATACAATGAGCAGTTCTTC. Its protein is CASSLAGQRYNEQFF.

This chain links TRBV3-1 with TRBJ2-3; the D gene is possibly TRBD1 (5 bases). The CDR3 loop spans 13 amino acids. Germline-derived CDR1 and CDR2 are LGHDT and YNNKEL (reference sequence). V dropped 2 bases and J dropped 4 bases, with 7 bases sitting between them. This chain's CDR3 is CASSQPGSDTQYF. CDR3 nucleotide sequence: TGTGCCAGCAGCCAACCAGGGTCAGATACGCAGTATTTT.

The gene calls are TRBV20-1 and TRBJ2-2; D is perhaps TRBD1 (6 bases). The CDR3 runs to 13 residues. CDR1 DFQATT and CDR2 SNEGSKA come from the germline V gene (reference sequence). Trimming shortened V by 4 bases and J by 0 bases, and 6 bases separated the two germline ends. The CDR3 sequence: CSATGANTGELFF. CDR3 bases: TGCAGTGCTACAGGGGCGAACACCGGGGAGCTGTTTTTT.

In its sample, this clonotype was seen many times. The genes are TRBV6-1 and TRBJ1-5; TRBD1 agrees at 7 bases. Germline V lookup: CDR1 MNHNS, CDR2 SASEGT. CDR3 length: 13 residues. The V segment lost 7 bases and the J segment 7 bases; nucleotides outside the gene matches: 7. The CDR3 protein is CASMGQGGQPQHF. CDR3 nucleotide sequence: TGTGCCAGCATGGGCCAAGGGGGCCAGCCCCAGCATTTT.